This T cell receptor beta chain was sequenced for a study of technical replicates of blood from a few donors. The data were produced by immunoSEQ multiplex PCR, yet TCRdb's version contains in-frame clones alone and is incomplete. The data contain around 81,000 clones, approximately 95% of them seen just once; the ten biggest clones take up 0.3% to 0.4%. CDR1 and CDR2 (germline): SGHVS, FNYEAQ. The V gene lost 5 bases and the J gene lost 4 bases, with 10 bases spanning the gap. The CDR3 has 13 amino acids. This TCR derives from a human donor in good health. The chain links TRBV7-6 to TRBJ2-3; D might be TRBD1 (6 bases). The sequenced sample consisted of T cells isolated from PBMCs. As DNA, the CDR3 is TGTGCCAGCAGCAAAAACAGGGCAGATACGCAGTATTTT. This translates into CASSKNRADTQYF.